The T cell receptor (beta chain) under discussion was sequenced for a study of glioma-infiltrating T cells. Study-level results: Gliomas, especially low-grade, showed above-expected tissue-blood divergence; non-neoplastic patients showed below. Tissue and blood shared very few CDR3 sequences.

Using RNA template, CDR3s of TCR alpha and beta were amplified with iRepertoire arm-PCR. One-step reverse transcription and amplification started from approximately 100-400 ng of tissue mRNA or PBMC total RNA. TCRdb processed the multiplex PCR reads anew with MiXCR; each CDR3 protein has one entry. This sample has around 1,100 distinct CDR3 sequences, with around 28% found just once. The CDR3 consists of 13 residues. Deletions cut 5 bases from V and 7 bases from J, with 15 bases between. This clonotype occurred once. Its target is not known. Little can be read into the size of this beta chain, an off-target read in a library designed for alpha chains.

The sequenced sample was glioma tissue, nonneoplastic brain tissue, or PBMCs (not recorded which). The origin of this receptor is a human donor with low-grade glioma or glioblastoma, undergoing nonglioma brain surgery, or in good health (not recorded which). The rearrangement links TRBV12-3 or TRBV12-4 to TRBJ2-7; no clear D. CDR3 nucleotides: TGTGCCAGCAGTGCCGCCGACCTTAGAGAGCAGTACGTC. Encoded protein: CASSAADLREQYV.